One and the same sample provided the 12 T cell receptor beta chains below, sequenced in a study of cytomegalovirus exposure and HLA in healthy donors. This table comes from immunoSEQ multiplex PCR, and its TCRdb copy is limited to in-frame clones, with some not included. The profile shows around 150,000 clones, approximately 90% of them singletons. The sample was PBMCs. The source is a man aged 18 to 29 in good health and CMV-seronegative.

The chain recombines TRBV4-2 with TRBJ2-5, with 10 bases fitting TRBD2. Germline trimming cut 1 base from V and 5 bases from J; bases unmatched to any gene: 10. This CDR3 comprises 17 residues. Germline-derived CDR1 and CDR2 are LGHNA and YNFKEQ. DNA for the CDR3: TGTGCCAGCAGCCAAGTAAGAGCGGGAGGGCCAAGGGAGACCCAGTACTTC. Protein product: CASSQVRAGGPRETQYF.

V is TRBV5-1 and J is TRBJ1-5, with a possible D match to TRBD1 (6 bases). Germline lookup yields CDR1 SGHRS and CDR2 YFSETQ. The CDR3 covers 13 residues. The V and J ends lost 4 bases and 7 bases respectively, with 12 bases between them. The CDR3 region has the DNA TGCGCCAGCAGCCTCGATGACAGGCAGCCCCAGCATTTT. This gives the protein CASSLDDRQPQHF.

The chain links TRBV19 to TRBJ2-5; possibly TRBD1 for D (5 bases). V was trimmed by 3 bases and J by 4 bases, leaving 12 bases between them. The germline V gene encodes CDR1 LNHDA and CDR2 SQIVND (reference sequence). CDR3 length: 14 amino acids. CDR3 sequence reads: CASSIGGAPETQYF. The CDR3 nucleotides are TGTGCCAGTAGTATTGGTGGGGCCCCAGAGACCCAGTACTTC.

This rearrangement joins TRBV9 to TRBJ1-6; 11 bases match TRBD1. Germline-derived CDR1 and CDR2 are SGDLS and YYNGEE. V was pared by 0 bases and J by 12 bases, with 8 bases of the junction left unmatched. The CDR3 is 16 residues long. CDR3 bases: TGTGCCAGCAGCGTAGAGAGGACAGGGGGCCTAGAACCCCTCCACTTT. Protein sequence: CASSVERTGGLEPLHF.

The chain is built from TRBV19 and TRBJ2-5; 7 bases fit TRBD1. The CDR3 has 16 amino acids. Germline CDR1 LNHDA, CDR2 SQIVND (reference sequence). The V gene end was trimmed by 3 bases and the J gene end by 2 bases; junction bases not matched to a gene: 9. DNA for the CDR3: TGTGCCAGTAGTATTGGGGGACAGCTAATTCAAGAGACCCAGTACTTC. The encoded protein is CASSIGGQLIQETQYF. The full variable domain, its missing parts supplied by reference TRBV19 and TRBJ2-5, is DGGITQSPKYLFRKEGQNVTLSCEQNLNHDAMYWYRQDPGQGLRLIYYSQIVNDFQKGDIAEGYSVSREKKESFPLTVTSAQKNPTAFYLCASSIGGQLIQETQYFGPGTRLLVL.

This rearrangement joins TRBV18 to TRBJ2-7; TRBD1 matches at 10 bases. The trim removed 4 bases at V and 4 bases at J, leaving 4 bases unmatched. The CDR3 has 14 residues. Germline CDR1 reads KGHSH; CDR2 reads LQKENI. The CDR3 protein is CASSHGQGGYEQYV. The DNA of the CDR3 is TGTGCCAGCTCACACGGACAGGGGGGGTACGAGCAGTACGTC.

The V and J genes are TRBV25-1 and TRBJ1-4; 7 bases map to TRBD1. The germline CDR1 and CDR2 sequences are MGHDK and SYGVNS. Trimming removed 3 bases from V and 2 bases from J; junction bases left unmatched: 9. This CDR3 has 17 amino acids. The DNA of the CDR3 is TGTGCCAGCAGTGACCCACAGGGGATAGGGACTAATGAAAAACTGTTTTTT. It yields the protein CASSDPQGIGTNEKLFF. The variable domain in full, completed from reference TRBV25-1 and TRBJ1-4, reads EADIYQTPRYLVIGTGKKITLECSQTMGHDKMYWYQQDPGMELHLIHYSYGVNSTEKGDLSSESTVSRIRTEHFPLTLESARPSHTSQYLCASSDPQGIGTNEKLFFGSGTQLSVL.

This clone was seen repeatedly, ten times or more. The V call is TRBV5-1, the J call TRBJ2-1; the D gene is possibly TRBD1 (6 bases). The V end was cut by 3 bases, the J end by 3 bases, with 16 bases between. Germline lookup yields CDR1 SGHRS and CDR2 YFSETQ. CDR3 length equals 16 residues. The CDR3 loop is CASSSPRKGGYNEQFF. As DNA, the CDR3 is TGCGCCAGCAGCTCCCCCAGGAAAGGGGGCTACAATGAGCAGTTCTTC.

The CDR3 DNA reads TGTGCCAGTAGTATAGTACAGGGAGTGACTGAAGCTTTCTTT. Translating gives CASSIVQGVTEAFF. The chain couples TRBV19 to TRBJ1-1; possible D gene TRBD1, 6 bases. CDR3 size: 14 residues. CDR1 and CDR2 (germline): LNHDA, SQIVND (reference sequence). V dropped 1 base and J dropped 5 bases, with 11 bases sitting between them.

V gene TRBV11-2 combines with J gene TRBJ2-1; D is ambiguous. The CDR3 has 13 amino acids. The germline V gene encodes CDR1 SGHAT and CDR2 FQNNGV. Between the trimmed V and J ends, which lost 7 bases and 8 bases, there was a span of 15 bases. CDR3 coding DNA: TGTGCCAGCAACCGAGGTCTACTGCATGAGCAGTTCTTC. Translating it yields CASNRGLLHEQFF.

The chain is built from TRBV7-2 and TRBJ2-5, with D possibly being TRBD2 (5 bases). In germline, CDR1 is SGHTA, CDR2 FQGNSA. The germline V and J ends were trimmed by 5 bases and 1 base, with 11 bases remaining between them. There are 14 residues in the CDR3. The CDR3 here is CASSQTGSQETQYF. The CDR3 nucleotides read TGTGCCAGCAGCCAGACGGGAAGCCAAGAGACCCAGTACTTC.

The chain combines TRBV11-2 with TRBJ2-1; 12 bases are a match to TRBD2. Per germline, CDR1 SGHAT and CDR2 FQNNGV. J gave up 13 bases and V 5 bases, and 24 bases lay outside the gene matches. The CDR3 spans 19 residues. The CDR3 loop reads CASSLQASGGASMSSPQFF. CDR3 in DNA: TGTGCCAGCAGCCTCCAGGCTAGCGGGGGGGCCTCGATGAGTTCACCCCAGTTCTTC.